The 24 T cell receptor beta chains listed next were all sequenced from one sample in a study of cytomegalovirus exposure and HLA in healthy donors. 13 Jbeta primers and 60 Vbeta primers were used for the PCR. The protocol was immunoSEQ multiplex PCR, while the TCRdb copy is restricted to in-frame clones and leaves out a portion. The data contain under 100,000 clones, around 79% of them singletons. The source material was PBMCs. The receptors come from a man aged 25-45 years in good health and CMV-seronegative.

Regarding this clone: Different DNA sequences within this sample yield the same CDR3. The chain employs TRBV4-2 and TRBJ1-1; possible D gene TRBD1, 6 bases. CDR3 length: 19 amino acids. Trimming shortened V by 0 bases and J by 1 base, and 21 bases separated the two germline ends. From germline, CDR1 is LGHNA and CDR2 YNFKEQ. The CDR3 loop reads CASSQDEESGQKTNTEAFF. CDR3 sequence (DNA): TGTGCCAGCAGCCAAGATGAGGAATCGGGACAAAAAACGAACACTGAAGCTTTCTTT.

As DNA, the CDR3 is TGTGCCAGCAGCTTTGCAGGACAAGAGACCCAGTACTTC. It codes for CASSFAGQETQYF. This rearrangement joins TRBV7-9 to TRBJ2-5; no reliable D call. V lost 3 bases and J 2 bases, leaving 7 bases between the germline ends. The length of the CDR3 is 13 residues. From germline, CDR1 is SEHNR and CDR2 FQNEAQ (reference sequence).

V and J are TRBV7-2 and TRBJ1-1, with 12 bases matching TRBD1. Germline CDR1 and CDR2: SGHTA and FQGNSA. This CDR3 region has 16 residues. The ends lost 5 bases at V and 3 bases at J; junction bases unmatched: 7. The CDR3 DNA sequence: TGTGCCAGCAGCCCGGGACAGGGGGCTAGGCACACTGAAGCTTTCTTT. Residues: CASSPGQGARHTEAFF.

The chain recombines TRBV30 with TRBJ2-1, with D tentatively TRBD2 (5 bases). V was shortened by 2 bases and J by 15 bases, with 17 bases between the two germline ends. This CDR3 contains 12 residues. Germline assignment: CDR1 GTSNPN and CDR2 SVGIG (reference sequence). CDR3 sequence (DNA): TGTGCCTGGAGTCCCCAGGCTCCCAGCGGGTTCTTC. Encoded protein: CAWSPQAPSGFF.

The V gene is TRBV30, the J gene TRBJ1-4; TRBD1 aligns across 9 bases. The trim removed 5 bases at V and 8 bases at J, leaving 12 bases unmatched. The CDR3 sequence is 15 residues long. Looked up from germline, CDR1 is GTSNPN and CDR2 is SVGIG (reference sequence). Written as DNA, the CDR3 is TGTGCCTGGGGACAGGGGAGGGAGATTCGGGAAAAACTGTTTTTT. Translating it yields CAWGQGREIREKLFF.

This clone was recorded once. The junction differs from germline at one of its ends, possibly a read error. The rearrangement uses TRBV20-1 and TRBJ2-3; D is perhaps TRBD1 (6 bases). Germline-derived CDR1 and CDR2 are DFQATT and SNEGSKA (reference sequence). The length of the CDR3 is 10 residues. DNA for the CDR3: TGCAGTGCGACAGGAGATCCGCAGTATTTT. It is translated as CSATGDPQYF.

The chain carries TRBV19 and TRBJ2-3; 10 bases are a match to TRBD2. This CDR3 has 16 amino acids. The V gene end was trimmed by 4 bases and the J gene end by 5 bases; junction bases not matched to a gene: 9. From germline, CDR1 is LNHDA and CDR2 SQIVND (reference sequence). The CDR3 region is CASSRPSGRTRDTQYF. In DNA, the CDR3 is TGTGCCAGTAGTAGGCCTAGCGGGAGAACAAGAGATACGCAGTATTTT.

This chain connects TRBV10-1 to TRBJ1-4; 7 bases fit TRBD1. Germline CDR1 and CDR2: WNHNN and SYGVQD (reference sequence). Trimming took 6 bases from V and 8 from J; bases not matched to a gene: 9. There are 14 residues in the CDR3. CDR3 loop: CASRKQGFKEKLFF. The CDR3 nucleotides read TGCGCCAGCAGAAAACAGGGGTTTAAAGAAAAACTGTTTTTT.

This clone showed up just a few times. The chain employs TRBV6-1 and TRBJ2-7; unclear D gene. The germline V gene has CDR1 MNHNS and CDR2 SASEGT. The CDR3 totals 13 residues. V was cut by 6 bases and J by 1 base, with 10 bases left in between. This CDR3 is CASRAGLSYEQYF. In DNA, the CDR3 is TGTGCCAGCAGGGCAGGATTGTCCTACGAGCAGTACTTC.

The chain is built from TRBV7-9 and TRBJ1-1, with a tentative D call TRBD1 (5 bases). This CDR3 has 13 amino acids. The ends were cut back, 2 bases at V and 5 bases at J, with 9 bases in the middle. The germline V gene encodes CDR1 SEHNR and CDR2 FQNEAQ (reference sequence). The CDR3 coding sequence is TGTGCCAGCAGCTTAACCGGGGGGACTGAAGCTTTCTTT. Translating it yields CASSLTGGTEAFF.

V gene TRBV11-2 combines with J gene TRBJ2-1; TRBD2 agrees at 11 bases. CDR3 length equals 15 residues. Germline V gene data show CDR1 as SGHAT and CDR2 as FQNNGV. With 4 bases clipped from V and 6 bases from J, the junction kept 5 bases outside the gene matches. The DNA of the CDR3 is TGTGCCAGCAGCTCCATTAGCGGGAGGGCCAATGAGCAGTTCTTC. It yields the protein CASSSISGRANEQFF.

The chain carries TRBV5-4 and TRBJ2-2; tentative D call: TRBD1 (6 bases). This CDR3 region has 15 residues. With 0 bases removed from V and 3 bases from J, the gap between germline ends came to 9 bases. Germline assignment: CDR1 SGHNT and CDR2 YYREEE (reference sequence). The CDR3 here is CASSLDRDDTGELFF. The CDR3 DNA sequence: TGTGCCAGCAGCTTGGACAGGGATGACACCGGGGAGCTGTTTTTT.

This chain links TRBV19 with TRBJ1-2; D unresolved. Germline-derived CDR1 and CDR2 are LNHDA and SQIVND (reference sequence). The V end was cut by 3 bases, the J end by 6 bases, with 8 bases between. The CDR3 is made up of 12 amino acids. In DNA, the CDR3 is TGTGCCAGTAGTATCCCGAGGAATGGCTACACCTTC. Protein sequence: CASSIPRNGYTF.

In its sample, this clone was seen once. The chain links TRBV7-2 to TRBJ1-2, with TRBD1 matching over 7 bases. Trimming took 5 bases from V and 4 from J; bases not matched to a gene: 4. CDR1 SGHTA and CDR2 FQGNSA come from the germline V gene. There are 13 residues in the CDR3. CDR3 amino acids: CASSPGDSYGYTF. The CDR3 region has the DNA TGTGCCAGCAGCCCGGGGGACAGCTATGGCTACACCTTC.

The chain employs TRBV5-4 and TRBJ2-7, with 8 bases identical to TRBD2. From germline, CDR1 is SGHNT and CDR2 YYREEE (reference sequence). V was clipped by 0 bases and J by 5 bases; unmatched bases: 7. This CDR3 comprises 15 residues. CDR3 loop: CASSLDGGRTHEQYF. CDR3 DNA sequence: TGTGCCAGCAGCTTGGATGGCGGGAGGACCCACGAGCAGTACTTC.

This clone was detected only once. The chain employs TRBV6-5 and TRBJ1-6, with D hard to call. Germline assignment: CDR1 MNHEY and CDR2 SVGAGI. The CDR3 covers 15 residues. V was cut by 3 bases and J by 9 bases, with 15 bases left in between. CDR3 coding DNA: TGTGCCAGCAGTTATGTGGAGCCGCGAAGTTCACCCCTCCACTTT. Its protein product is CASSYVEPRSSPLHF.

The chain combines TRBV5-1 with TRBJ2-2; the match to TRBD1 covers 10 bases. The CDR3 is 16 amino acids. CDR1 and CDR2 (germline): SGHRS, YFSETQ. The junction had 6 bases not matched to a gene; V was cut back by 0 bases and J by 7 bases. The CDR3 protein is CASSLGGQGLSGELFF. DNA of the CDR3: TGCGCCAGCAGCTTGGGGGGACAGGGGCTGAGCGGGGAGCTGTTTTTT.

This clone was picked up a small number of times. The J gene is TRBJ2-6, the V gene TRBV5-8; D is uncertain. The CDR3 consists of 16 residues. Germline-derived CDR1 and CDR2 are SGHTS and YDEGEE. V was cut by 0 bases and J by 0 bases, with 7 bases left in between. DNA for the CDR3: TGTGCCAGCAGCTTGGTTCGGAGCTCTGGGGCCAACGTCCTGACTTTC. Residues: CASSLVRSSGANVLTF.

The chain employs TRBV5-1 and TRBJ1-3; no reliable D call. The germline V and J ends were trimmed by 4 bases and 0 bases, with 5 bases remaining between them. The CDR3 sequence is 13 residues long. Germline CDR1 reads SGHRS; CDR2 reads YFSETQ. CDR3: CASSVDSGNTIYF. CDR3 nucleotide sequence: TGCGCCAGCAGCGTAGACTCTGGAAACACCATATATTTT. Using reference TRBV5-1 and TRBJ1-3 for the parts outside the CDR3, the full variable domain is KAGVTQTPRYLIKTRGQQVTLSCSPISGHRSVSWYQQTPGQGLQFLFEYFSETQRNKGNFPGRFSGRQFSNSRSEMNVSTLELGDSALYLCASSVDSGNTIYFGEGSWLTVV.

This chain uses TRBV7-9 with TRBJ2-2; TRBD1 might be the D (5 bases). Germline CDR1 reads SEHNR; CDR2 reads FQNEAQ (reference sequence). CDR3 length: 16 residues. Trimming cost V 6 bases and J 5 bases, with 19 bases left between them. CDR3 in DNA: TGTGCCAGCAGAGAGACAGAAGCTATGCGGACCGGGGAGCTGTTTTTT. Protein product: CASRETEAMRTGELFF.

The chain couples TRBV25-1 to TRBJ1-1; D is undetermined. Trimming removed 5 bases from V and 5 bases from J, with 6 bases in between. Germline-derived CDR1 and CDR2 are MGHDK and SYGVNS. The CDR3 runs to 11 residues. CDR3 sequence reads: CASSLYTEAFF. Here the CDR3 DNA reads TGTGCCAGCAGTCTTTATACTGAAGCTTTCTTT.

This chain uses TRBV4-1 with TRBJ1-4, with TRBD1 as a possible D gene (5 bases). Germline V gives CDR1 MGHRA, CDR2 YSYEKL. V lost 1 base, J lost 0 bases, and 9 bases lay in between. The CDR3 covers 16 residues. DNA for the CDR3: TGCGCCAGCAGCCAAGTGGGGCCATCAACTAATGAAAAACTGTTTTTT. Protein product: CASSQVGPSTNEKLFF.

The CDR3, as DNA: TGTGCCAGCAGCTTAGGGGGGCACCAGCCCCAGCATTTT. It is translated as CASSLGGHQPQHF. The rearrangement uses TRBV11-2 and TRBJ1-5, with D possibly TRBD1 on 6 matching bases. The CDR3 totals 13 residues. Trimming shortened V by 1 base and J by 7 bases, and 8 bases separated the two germline ends. CDR1 SGHAT and CDR2 FQNNGV come from the germline V gene.

The genes are TRBV7-2 and TRBJ1-1; D is perhaps TRBD1 (5 bases). From germline, CDR1 is SGHTA and CDR2 FQGNSA. The CDR3 extends over 11 amino acids. Trimming stripped 5 bases from V and 7 bases from J, with 8 bases between. The CDR3 sequence: CASSPGGEAFF. CDR3 in DNA: TGTGCCAGCAGCCCCGGGGGTGAAGCTTTCTTT.